This record covers a single T cell receptor beta chain. This clonotype was seen repeatedly, ten times or more. The specificity of this receptor is unknown. No quality values exist for individual bases; no much larger clone is one base distant. The germline V gene (reference sequence) specifies LNHDA as CDR1 and SQIVND as CDR2. V sheds 2 bases and J sheds 8 bases, leaving 6 bases between their ends. The CDR3 covers 11 residues, taking in both the cysteine and the phenylalanine. Solely the CDR3 DNA is kept, with 33 bases framed from the first base. These data belong to a study of T cells in Graves' hyperthyroidism and ophthalmopathy (dated 2019 in TCRdb). For the study in its entirety: Peripheral blood samples were taken at the time of initial diagnosis, prior to any treatment. To identify distinguishing TCR V-J signatures, a discovery cohort of about a hundred patients was used, comprising some 43 with Graves' ophthalmopathy and some 60 with stable Graves' hyperthyroidism. Prospective prediction of ophthalmopathy was tested in an independent validation cohort consisting of about 19 hyperthyroidism patients and more than 15 patients who later progressed to ophthalmopathy. The approximately 100 discovery patients were divided at random into training and test sets in a 7:3 ratio. In addition, the study compared T-cell repertoires in thyroid tissue and in blood from about six Graves' hyperthyroidism patients. After blood sampling, hyperthyroidism patients were treated with methimazole at a starting dose of 30 mg daily, and ophthalmopathy patients were treated with high-dose intravenous methylprednisolone. The paper describes TCR Vbeta CDR3 sequencing of about 140 peripheral blood samples, made up of about 40 ophthalmopathy patients, some 80 hyperthyroidism patients and roughly 17 progressor patients. The paper's findings and limits, for the study overall: In validation, the model predicted progression to ophthalmopathy a median of about 6.8 months before onset, with roughly 70% sensitivity and about 75% specificity. Most expanded thyroid clonotypes (frequency above 0.001) were also detected in blood, suggesting blood repertoires may reflect thyroid immune responses. Sample size was not statistically predetermined, and blinding of investigators to group allocation was not performed. A model built on a 13 V-J signature distinguished ophthalmopathy from stable hyperthyroidism, reaching 85% to 90% sensitivity and around 81% specificity in cross-validation and 80%/75% in testing.

Graves' hyperthyroidism was defined as stable when no progression to ophthalmopathy occurred over 18 months of follow-up. Hyperthyroidism patients were newly diagnosed, had a disease duration of under 2 months, and were aged 18 to 65 years. The study excluded patients with uncontrolled infections, other autoimmune diseases, pregnancy or lactation. Clinical symptoms, serum thyroxine and TRAb, thyroid ultrasound, and orbital computed tomography formed the basis for the diagnoses. PBMCs were isolated from about 9.1 ml of fresh peripheral blood by Ficoll-Paque density gradient centrifugation. Total RNA was extracted with Trizol reagent, and quality was checked on an Agilent 2100 Bioanalyzer. TCR beta CDR3 regions were amplified from RNA transcripts. The first round of RT-PCR for the TCR CDR3 was performed with the HTBI primer set and the Qiagen OneStep RT-PCR kit. The libraries were constructed in a second round of multiplex PCR and then size-selected and purified. Paired-end sequencing of the libraries was performed with 100 bp reads on an Illumina HiSeq2000. Processing in the source paper ran as follows. SOAPnuke was used to process the raw data, with reads discarded if the reads contained adapters or uncalled bases, had a mean Phred below 15, or lacked an exact constant-primer or identifier match. High-quality paired reads were merged using COPE v1.2.5, and each unique nucleotide sequence was defined as a clonotype. MiTCR v1.1 was used to align clonotypes to the IMGT TRBV, TRBD and TRBJ reference segments. The analysis included only V-J combinations with a frequency above 0.0001, which together covered over 98% of the repertoires. The TCS score was defined as the ratio of F50 (clonal expansion) to E x V (chaos), calculated using BLOSUM62-based TCRdist between CDR3 peptides within each V-J. Welch's t-statistics and random forest reduced just over 500 V-J features to fewer than 15, which were used in a naive Bayes classifier (R e1071). The Morisita-Horn index was used to measure how similar the thyroid and blood repertoires were. TCRdb reanalyzed the raw reads on its own, using fastp at Q25 for trimming and MiXCR for clone calling, and kept in-frame beta chains. Rows are unified per CDR3 protein, each entry keeping the most common DNA and genes. TCRdb, rather than the study authors, made the V and J calls. Within this sample are 750,000 to 900,000 distinct CDR3 sequences, with around 38% of them counted one time only. The top ten hold around 10% of the sample.

Source material: blood. The receptor was isolated from a man younger than 35 with Graves' hyperthyroidism. Recombination joined TRBV19 with TRBJ1-2; the D gene assignment is ambiguous. The DNA sequence is TGTGCCAGTAGTATATCAAAAGGCTACACCTTC. It is translated as CASSISKGYTF.